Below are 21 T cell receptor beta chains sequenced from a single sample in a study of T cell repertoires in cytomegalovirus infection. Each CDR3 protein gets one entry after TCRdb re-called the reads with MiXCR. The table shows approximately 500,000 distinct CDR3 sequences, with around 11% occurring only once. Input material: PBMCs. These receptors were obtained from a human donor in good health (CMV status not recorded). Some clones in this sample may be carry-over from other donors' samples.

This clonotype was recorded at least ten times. CDR3 DNA: TGTGCCAGCAGCTTACGCTTCCACCCCGATCAGCCCCAGCATTTT. Its protein is CASSLRFHPDQPQHF. The genes are TRBV7-2 and TRBJ1-5; D not resolved. This CDR3 region has 15 residues. Looked up from germline, CDR1 is SGHTA and CDR2 is FQGNSA. The ends were cut back, 2 bases at V and 5 bases at J, with 13 bases in the middle.

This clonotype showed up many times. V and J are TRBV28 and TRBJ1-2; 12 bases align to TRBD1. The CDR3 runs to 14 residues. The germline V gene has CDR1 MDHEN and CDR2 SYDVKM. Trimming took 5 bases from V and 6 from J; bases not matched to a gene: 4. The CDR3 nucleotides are TGTGCCAGCAGTGTGGGACAGGGGGCGAATGGCTACACCTTC. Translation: CASSVGQGANGYTF.

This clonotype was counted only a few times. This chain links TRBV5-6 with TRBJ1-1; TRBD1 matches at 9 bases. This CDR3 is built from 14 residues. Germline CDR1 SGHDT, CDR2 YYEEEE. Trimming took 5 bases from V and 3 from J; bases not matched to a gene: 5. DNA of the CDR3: TGTGCCAGCAGAGTACAGGGGGCTGACACTGAAGCTTTCTTT. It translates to CASRVQGADTEAFF.

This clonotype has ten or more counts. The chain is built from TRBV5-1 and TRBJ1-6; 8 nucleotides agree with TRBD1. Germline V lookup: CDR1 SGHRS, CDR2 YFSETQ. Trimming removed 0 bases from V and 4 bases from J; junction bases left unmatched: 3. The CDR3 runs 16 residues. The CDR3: CASSLDTGGYNSPLHF. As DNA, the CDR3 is TGCGCCAGCAGCTTGGATACAGGGGGGTATAATTCACCCCTCCACTTT.

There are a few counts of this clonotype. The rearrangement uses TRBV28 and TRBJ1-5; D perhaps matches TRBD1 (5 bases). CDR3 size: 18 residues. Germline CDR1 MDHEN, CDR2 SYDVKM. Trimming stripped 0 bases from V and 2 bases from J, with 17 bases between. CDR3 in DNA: TGTGCCAGCAGTTTATGGGGCAGGGTTTTGGAGGGCAATCAGCCCCAGCATTTT. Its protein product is CASSLWGRVLEGNQPQHF.

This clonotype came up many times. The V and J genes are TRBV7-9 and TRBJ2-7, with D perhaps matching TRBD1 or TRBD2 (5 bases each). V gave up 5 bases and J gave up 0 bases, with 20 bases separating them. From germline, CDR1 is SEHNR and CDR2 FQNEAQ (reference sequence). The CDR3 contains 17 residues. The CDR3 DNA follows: TGTGCCAGCAGCCTCAGTCCGGGGCGGGCCGGCTCCTACGAGCAGTACTTC. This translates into CASSLSPGRAGSYEQYF.

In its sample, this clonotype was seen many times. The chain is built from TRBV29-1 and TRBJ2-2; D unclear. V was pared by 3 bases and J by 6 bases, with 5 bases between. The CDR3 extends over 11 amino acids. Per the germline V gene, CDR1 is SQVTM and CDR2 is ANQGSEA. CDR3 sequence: CSVDGAGELFF. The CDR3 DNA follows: TGCAGCGTTGATGGCGCCGGGGAGCTGTTTTTT.

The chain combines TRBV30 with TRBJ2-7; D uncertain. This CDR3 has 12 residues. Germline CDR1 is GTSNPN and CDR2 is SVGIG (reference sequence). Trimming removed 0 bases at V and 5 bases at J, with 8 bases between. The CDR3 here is CAWSVLGNEQYF. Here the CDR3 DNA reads TGTGCCTGGAGTGTACTGGGGAACGAGCAGTACTTC.

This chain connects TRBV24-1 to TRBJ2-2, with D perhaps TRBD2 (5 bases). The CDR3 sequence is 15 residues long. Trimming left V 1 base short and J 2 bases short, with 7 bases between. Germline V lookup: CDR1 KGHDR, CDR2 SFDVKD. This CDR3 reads CATSDFEGNTGELFF. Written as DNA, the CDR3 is TGTGCCACCAGTGATTTCGAGGGTAACACCGGGGAGCTGTTTTTT.

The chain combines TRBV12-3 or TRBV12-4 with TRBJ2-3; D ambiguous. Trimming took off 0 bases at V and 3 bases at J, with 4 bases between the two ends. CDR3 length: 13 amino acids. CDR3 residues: CASSLADTDTQYF. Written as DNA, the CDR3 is TGTGCCAGCAGTTTAGCGGATACAGATACGCAGTATTTT.

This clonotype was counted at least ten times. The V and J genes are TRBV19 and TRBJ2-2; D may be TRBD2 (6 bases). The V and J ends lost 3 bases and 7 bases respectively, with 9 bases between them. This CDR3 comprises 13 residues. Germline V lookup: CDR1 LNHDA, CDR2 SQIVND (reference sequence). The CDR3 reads CASSIGRNGELFF. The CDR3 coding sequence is TGTGCCAGTAGTATTGGGAGGAACGGGGAGCTGTTTTTT.

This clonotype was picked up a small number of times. The CDR3 here is CASSAYRGDEKLFF. The CDR3 region has the DNA TGTGCCAGCAGTGCCTACAGGGGGGATGAAAAACTGTTTTTT. V and J are TRBV6-5 and TRBJ1-4; 8 bases line up with TRBD1. The CDR3 is 14 amino acids. The junction had 5 bases not matched to a gene; V was cut back by 5 bases and J by 6 bases. Germline values: CDR1 MNHEY, CDR2 SVGAGI.

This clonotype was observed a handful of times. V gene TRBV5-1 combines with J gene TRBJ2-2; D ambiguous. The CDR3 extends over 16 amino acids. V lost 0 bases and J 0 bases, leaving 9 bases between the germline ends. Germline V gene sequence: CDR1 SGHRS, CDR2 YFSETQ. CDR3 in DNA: TGCGCCAGCAGCTTGGCCGCGACTGCGAACACCGGGGAGCTGTTTTTT. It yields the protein CASSLAATANTGELFF.

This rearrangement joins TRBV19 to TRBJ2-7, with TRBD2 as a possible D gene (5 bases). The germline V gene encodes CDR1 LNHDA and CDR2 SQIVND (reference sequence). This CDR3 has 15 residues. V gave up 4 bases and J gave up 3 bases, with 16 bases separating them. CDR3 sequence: CASSKLGLASYEQYF. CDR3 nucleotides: TGTGCCAGTAGTAAGCTAGGACTCGCGAGCTACGAGCAGTACTTC.

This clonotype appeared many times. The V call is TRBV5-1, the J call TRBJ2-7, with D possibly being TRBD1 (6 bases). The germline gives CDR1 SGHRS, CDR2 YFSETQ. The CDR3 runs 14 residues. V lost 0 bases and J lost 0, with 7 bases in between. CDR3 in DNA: TGCGCCAGCAGCTTGGGGGACAACTCCTACGAGCAGTACTTC. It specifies CASSLGDNSYEQYF.

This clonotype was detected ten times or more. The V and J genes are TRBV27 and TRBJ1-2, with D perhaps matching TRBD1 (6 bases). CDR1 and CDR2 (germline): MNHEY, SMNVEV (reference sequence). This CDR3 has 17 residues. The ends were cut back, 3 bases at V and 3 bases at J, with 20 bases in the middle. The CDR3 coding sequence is TGTGCCAGCAGTTTGGGCAGGGGTCGTGTTTTTCACTATGGCTACACCTTC. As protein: CASSLGRGRVFHYGYTF.

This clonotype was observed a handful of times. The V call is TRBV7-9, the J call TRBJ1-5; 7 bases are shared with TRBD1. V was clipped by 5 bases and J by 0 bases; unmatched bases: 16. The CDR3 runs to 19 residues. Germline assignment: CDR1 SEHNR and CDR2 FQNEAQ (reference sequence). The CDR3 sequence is CASSPEEAGGPYSNQPQHF. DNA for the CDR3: TGTGCCAGCAGCCCTGAAGAGGCAGGGGGGCCCTATAGCAATCAGCCCCAGCATTTT.

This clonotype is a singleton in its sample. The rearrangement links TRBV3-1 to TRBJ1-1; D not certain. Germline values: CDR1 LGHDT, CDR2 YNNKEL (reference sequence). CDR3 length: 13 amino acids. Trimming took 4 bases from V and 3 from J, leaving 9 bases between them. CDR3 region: CASSRLRDTEAFF. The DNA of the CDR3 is TGTGCCAGCAGCCGTCTCCGGGACACTGAAGCTTTCTTT.

As DNA, the CDR3 is TGTGCCAGCAGTTACTCGACCTTTGGCAGGGGTAATGAAGCTTTCTTT. Translating gives CASSYSTFGRGNEAFF. The chain recombines TRBV6-5 with TRBJ1-1; TRBD1 might be the D (6 bases). The CDR3 is 16 amino acids. The germline V gene encodes CDR1 MNHEY and CDR2 SVGAGI. V was trimmed by 0 bases and J by 7 bases, leaving 18 bases between them.

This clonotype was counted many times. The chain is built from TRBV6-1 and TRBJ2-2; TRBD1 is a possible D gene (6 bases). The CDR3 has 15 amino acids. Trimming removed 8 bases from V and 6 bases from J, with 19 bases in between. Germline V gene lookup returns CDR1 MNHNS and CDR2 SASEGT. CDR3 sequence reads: CASVKGQLMAGELFF. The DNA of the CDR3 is TGTGCCAGCGTAAAAGGACAGTTGATGGCCGGGGAGCTGTTTTTT.

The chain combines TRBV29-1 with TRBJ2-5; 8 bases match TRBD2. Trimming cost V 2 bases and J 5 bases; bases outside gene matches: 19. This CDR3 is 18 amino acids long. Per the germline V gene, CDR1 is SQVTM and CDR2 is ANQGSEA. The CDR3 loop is CSVEPTGGASGWRETQYF. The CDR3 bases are TGCAGCGTTGAACCCACCGGCGGGGCTAGCGGGTGGCGGGAGACCCAGTACTTC. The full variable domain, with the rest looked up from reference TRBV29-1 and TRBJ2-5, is SAVISQKPSRDICQRGTSLTIQCQVDSQVTMMFWYRQQPGQSLTLIATANQGSEATYESGFVIDKFPISRPNLTFSTLTVSNMSPEDSSIYLCSVEPTGGASGWRETQYFGPGTRLLVL.